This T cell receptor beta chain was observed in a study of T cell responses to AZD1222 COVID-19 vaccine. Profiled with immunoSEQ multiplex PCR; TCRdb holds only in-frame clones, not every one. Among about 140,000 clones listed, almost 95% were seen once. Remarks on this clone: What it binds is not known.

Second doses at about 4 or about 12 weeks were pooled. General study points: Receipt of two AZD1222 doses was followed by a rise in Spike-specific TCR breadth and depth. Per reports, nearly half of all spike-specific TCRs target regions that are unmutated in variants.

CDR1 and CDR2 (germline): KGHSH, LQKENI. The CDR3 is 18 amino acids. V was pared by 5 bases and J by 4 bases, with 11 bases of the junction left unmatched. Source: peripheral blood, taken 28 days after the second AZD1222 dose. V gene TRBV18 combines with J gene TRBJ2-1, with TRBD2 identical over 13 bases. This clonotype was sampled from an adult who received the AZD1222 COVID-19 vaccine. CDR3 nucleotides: TGTGCCAGCTCAAAACCGGGACTAGCGGGGACTGCGTACAATGAGCAGTTCTTC. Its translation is CASSKPGLAGTAYNEQFF. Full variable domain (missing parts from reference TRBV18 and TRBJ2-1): NAGVMQNPRHLVRRRGQEARLRCSPMKGHSHVYWYRQLPEEGLKFMVYLQKENIIDESGMPKERFSAEFPKEGPSILRIQQVVRGDSAAYFCASSKPGLAGTAYNEQFFGPGTRLTVL.